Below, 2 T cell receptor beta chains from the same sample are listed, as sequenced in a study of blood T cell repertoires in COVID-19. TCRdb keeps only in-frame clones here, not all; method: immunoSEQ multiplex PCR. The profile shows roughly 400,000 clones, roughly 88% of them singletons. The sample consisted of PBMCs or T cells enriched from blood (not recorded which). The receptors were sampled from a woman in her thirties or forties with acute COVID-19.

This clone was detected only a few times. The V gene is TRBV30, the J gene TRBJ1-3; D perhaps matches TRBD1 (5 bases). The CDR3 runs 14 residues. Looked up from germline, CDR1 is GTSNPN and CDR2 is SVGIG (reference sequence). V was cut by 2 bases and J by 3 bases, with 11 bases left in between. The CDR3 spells CAWSQGLIGNTIYF. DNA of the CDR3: TGTGCCTGGAGTCAGGGACTGATTGGAAACACCATATATTTT.

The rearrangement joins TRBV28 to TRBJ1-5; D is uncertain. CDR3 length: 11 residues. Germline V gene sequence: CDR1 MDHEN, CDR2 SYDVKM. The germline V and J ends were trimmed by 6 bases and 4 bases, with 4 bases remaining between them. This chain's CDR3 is CASRENQPQHF. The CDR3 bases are TGTGCCAGCAGGGAGAATCAGCCCCAGCATTTT.